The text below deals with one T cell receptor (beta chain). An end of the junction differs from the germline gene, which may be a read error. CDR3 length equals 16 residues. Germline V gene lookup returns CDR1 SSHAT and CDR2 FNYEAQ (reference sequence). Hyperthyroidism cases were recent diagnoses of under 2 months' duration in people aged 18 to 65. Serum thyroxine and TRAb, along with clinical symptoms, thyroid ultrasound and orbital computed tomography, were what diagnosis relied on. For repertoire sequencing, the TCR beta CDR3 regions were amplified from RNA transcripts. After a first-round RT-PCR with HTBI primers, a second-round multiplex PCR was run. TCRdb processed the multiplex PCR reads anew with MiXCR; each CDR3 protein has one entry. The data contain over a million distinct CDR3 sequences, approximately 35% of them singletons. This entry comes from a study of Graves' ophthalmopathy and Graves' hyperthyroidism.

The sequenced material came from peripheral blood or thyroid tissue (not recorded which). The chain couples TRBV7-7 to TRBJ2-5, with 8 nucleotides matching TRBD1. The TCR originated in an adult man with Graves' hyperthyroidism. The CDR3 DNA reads TGTGCTAGCAGTCCCGGTACAGGGGGACATCAAGAGACCCAGTACTTC. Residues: CASSPGTGGHQETQYF.